This T cell receptor (beta chain) was observed in a study of response to subunit inactivated influenza vaccine. TCRdb independently ran MiXCR on the RT-PCR reads; one entry per CDR3 protein. The repertoire holds hundreds of thousands of distinct CDR3 sequences, with less than 20% as singletons. This clonotype was found a few times. The antigen is unknown. Study-wide points: There was a suggestion from the authors that each seasonal influenza vaccination recruits few new T cells.

The CDR3 covers 16 residues. Looked up from germline, CDR1 is DFQATT and CDR2 is SNEGSKA (reference sequence). Trimming left V 2 bases short and J 2 bases short, with 18 bases between. The TCR comes from a man in his fifties or sixties who received an inactivated influenza vaccine. The sample in question was PBMCs from blood, obtained 5 to 6 days after vaccination. The chain is built from TRBV20-1 and TRBJ2-5; TRBD1 or TRBD2 may be the D gene (7 bases each). CDR3 sequence: CSARKFRGGRQETQYF. The CDR3 DNA reads as TGCAGTGCTAGAAAATTCAGGGGGGGTCGACAAGAGACCCAGTACTTC.